Described below is a single T cell receptor beta chain sequence and its context. Its matching antigen is unknown. The authors ran a second PCR of 7 to 11 cycles using a sample-barcoded 5' primer and a J-beta primer mix. Unique molecular identifiers of 12 random nucleotides labeled each cDNA. A single record per CDR3 protein comes from TCRdb applying MiXCR to the 5' RACE reads. Seen here are 550,000 to 750,000 distinct CDR3 sequences, 20% to 25% observed once, and the top ten hold roughly 3.9%. The junction had 6 bases not matched to a gene; V was cut back by 5 bases and J by 1 base. Germline CDR1 and CDR2: SGHAT and FQNNGV. The length of the CDR3 is 15 residues. This sample is drawn from a study of blood T cells in healthy people across ages. Study-wide results and limits: Measured against age, TCR beta diversity per million T cells decreased in a roughly linear manner.

V gene TRBV11-2 combines with J gene TRBJ2-3, with TRBD2 matching 7 bases. The sample consisted of blood. The receptor was isolated from a man between 65 and 85 years old in good health. The CDR3 bases are TGTGCCAGCAGCCTACTAGCGTGGGGCACAGATACGCAGTATTTT. It yields the protein CASSLLAWGTDTQYF.